The 15 T cell receptor beta chains below were found in one sample sequenced in a study of post-analysis software for immune sequencing data. Overall study results and limits: In patients, about 5 TRBV segments were more frequent than in controls, with TRBV5-6, TRBV5-1 and TRBV20-1 among them.

Prepared TCR beta cDNA libraries contained unique molecular identifiers. TCRdb reprocessed the PCR reads with MiXCR, giving one entry per CDR3 protein. Of fewer than 850,000 distinct CDR3 sequences in the sample, about 32% are singletons; the top ten hold 0.5% to 0.6%. No cognate antigen is known for these TCRs. The sample taken for sequencing was blood. The source is a girl between 10 and 17 years old with multiple sclerosis.

This clonotype was seen at least ten times. V is TRBV29-1 and J is TRBJ2-1, with D perhaps matching TRBD2 (5 bases). The CDR3 loop spans 13 amino acids. CDR1 is SQVTM and CDR2 is ANQGSEA in the germline V gene. Deletions cut 3 bases from V and 9 bases from J, with 15 bases between. In nucleotides, the CDR3 is TGCAGCGTTGATTGGACCCTTGAGGGTGAGCAGTTCTTC. It translates to CSVDWTLEGEQFF.

This clonotype was seen a handful of times. The gene calls are TRBV13 and TRBJ1-4, with 9 nucleotides matching TRBD1. There are 16 residues in the CDR3. From germline, CDR1 is PRHDT and CDR2 FYEKMQ (reference sequence). Germline trimming cut 5 bases from V and 8 bases from J; bases unmatched to any gene: 12. The DNA for the CDR3 is TGTGCCAGCAGCCGACTGGGGGACAGGGAATCCGAAAAACTGTTTTTT. It specifies CASSRLGDRESEKLFF.

This clonotype was seen more than once but under ten times. This chain connects TRBV5-1 to TRBJ2-1, with D possibly matching TRBD2 (5 bases). CDR3 size: 14 residues. Deletions cut 4 bases from V and 6 bases from J, with 14 bases between. Looked up from germline, CDR1 is SGHRS and CDR2 is YFSETQ. In nucleotides, the CDR3 is TGCGCCAGCAGCCCACGGGAAGGGTTCAATGAGCAGTTCTTC. Translating it yields CASSPREGFNEQFF.

This chain joins TRBV4-1 and TRBJ1-2; the D is unclear. V lost 1 base, J lost 2 bases, and 11 bases lay in between. The germline V gene has CDR1 MGHRA and CDR2 YSYEKL. This CDR3 is 15 amino acids long. The CDR3 coding sequence is TGCGCCAGCAGCCAAGGCGCAGAGAGGAACTATGGCTACACCTTC. This translates into CASSQGAERNYGYTF.

The chain links TRBV28 to TRBJ1-1; no clear D. The germline V gene encodes CDR1 MDHEN and CDR2 SYDVKM. The V end was cut by 6 bases, the J end by 5 bases, with 13 bases between. This CDR3 is 13 amino acids long. The CDR3 DNA is TGTGCCAGCAGCCCCCCCCTCAGGACTGAAGCTTTCTTT. This translates into CASSPPLRTEAFF.

A few counts support this clonotype. This rearrangement joins TRBV28 to TRBJ2-7; D is possibly TRBD1 or TRBD2 (5 bases each). The CDR3 totals 15 residues. CDR1 and CDR2 from the germline V gene are MDHEN and SYDVKM. The V end lost 4 bases, the J end lost 4 bases, and 17 bases lay between the germline ends. This chain's CDR3 is CASSYVGDLLYEQYF. The CDR3, as DNA: TGTGCCAGCAGTTATGTGGGGGACCTATTATACGAGCAGTACTTC.

V gene TRBV15 combines with J gene TRBJ1-6, with 11 bases identical to TRBD1. Germline V lookup: CDR1 LNHNV, CDR2 YYDKDF (reference sequence). This CDR3 is built from 16 residues. V dropped 5 bases and J dropped 9; count of bases not matched to a gene: 9. The CDR3 spells CATSGVRGTGGSPLHF. In DNA, the CDR3 is TGTGCCACCAGCGGAGTACGAGGGACAGGGGGTTCACCCCTCCACTTT.

This chain links TRBV10-3 with TRBJ2-3; 12 bases are a match to TRBD2. V was pared by 4 bases and J by 8 bases, with 7 bases of the junction left unmatched. This CDR3 region has 15 residues. Germline CDR1 reads ENHRY; CDR2 reads SYGVKD. Here the CDR3 reads CAISVTTSGGGTQYF. The CDR3, as DNA: TGTGCCATCAGTGTAACGACTAGCGGGGGAGGTACGCAGTATTTT.

The J gene is TRBJ2-7, the V gene TRBV6-1, with D tentatively TRBD2 (6 bases). CDR1 is MNHNS and CDR2 is SASEGT in the germline V gene. The CDR3 length is 14 residues. Between the trimmed V and J ends, which lost 8 bases and 5 bases, there was a span of 19 bases. The CDR3 DNA follows: TGTGCCAGCGGTGGCGGCAGGGAGGTCCACGAGCAGTACTTC. Amino acid sequence: CASGGGREVHEQYF.

The V gene is TRBV10-3, the J gene TRBJ1-1; D unresolved. Trimming stripped 4 bases from V and 1 base from J, with 10 bases between. CDR3 size: 14 residues. Germline V lookup: CDR1 ENHRY, CDR2 SYGVKD. The CDR3 DNA follows: TGTGCCATCAGTGGTTGGCAAGAGAACACTGAAGCTTTCTTT. It translates to CAISGWQENTEAFF.

This clonotype was found many times. The chain carries TRBV14 and TRBJ1-2; TRBD1 matches at 9 bases. The CDR3 extends over 13 amino acids. CDR1 is SGHDN, CDR2 FVKESK, per germline. Trimming took 4 bases from V and 8 from J; bases not matched to a gene: 5. CDR3 DNA sequence: TGTGCCAGCAGCCCACAGGGGGCGCGAGGCTACACCTTC. Its translation is CASSPQGARGYTF.

To note about this clonotype: At one end the junction does not follow the germline gene, possibly because of a read error. The CDR3 sequence is CASSRFEIFNTDTRYF. The CDR3 DNA reads TGTGCCAGCAGCCGATTCGAAATATTCAACACAGATACGCGGTATTTT. This chain joins TRBV27 and TRBJ2-3; D not resolved. CDR3 length: 16 residues. Germline values: CDR1 MNHEY, CDR2 SMNVEV (reference sequence).

V usage is TRBV9 and J usage is TRBJ1-2, with D tentatively TRBD1 (5 bases). Trimming cost V 0 bases and J 8 bases, with 11 bases left between them. The CDR3 is 13 residues long. Germline CDR1 reads SGDLS; CDR2 reads YYNGEE. The CDR3 region has the DNA TGTGCCAGCAGCGTAGTGGGAGGGGAAGGCTACACCTTC. Amino acids: CASSVVGGEGYTF. The variable domain in full, with the rest retrieved from reference TRBV9 and TRBJ1-2, is DSGVTQTPKHLITATGQRVTLRCSPRSGDLSVYWYQQSLDQGLQFLIQYYNGEERAKGNILERFSAQQFPDLHSELNLSSLELGDSALYFCASSVVGGEGYTFGSGTRLTVV.

This clonotype was counted a few times. For the CDR3, the DNA is TGTGCCAGCAGTTCCCGGCGTGCAGATACGCAGTATTTT. Residues: CASSSRRADTQYF. This chain uses TRBV6-1 with TRBJ2-3; no definite D call. With 5 bases removed from V and 4 bases from J, the gap between germline ends came to 10 bases. The CDR3 has 13 amino acids. Germline CDR1 MNHNS, CDR2 SASEGT.

V gene TRBV13 combines with J gene TRBJ2-5; no definite D call. V lost 6 bases to trimming and J lost 11 bases, with 16 bases between them. There are 12 residues in the CDR3. Germline lookup yields CDR1 PRHDT and CDR2 FYEKMQ (reference sequence). Written as DNA, the CDR3 is TGTGCCAGCAGGGGGTTGGCGAGCCCTCAGTACTTC. It is translated as CASRGLASPQYF.